Sequencing of this T cell receptor (beta chain) was carried out in a study of early T cells in non-severe SARS-CoV-2 infection. Overall study: Sequencing used unsorted whole-blood bulk RNA, so chains lack pairing.

Turning to this clonotype: The antigen remains undetermined.

In the library, individual cDNA molecules carried attached unique molecular identifiers. MiXCR, run by TCRdb on the 5' RACE reads, gives a single entry per CDR3 protein. This sample has 70,000 to 75,000 distinct CDR3 sequences; more than 9% occur once, and the top ten carry 3.5% to 4.5%. Germline trimming cut 5 bases from V and 2 bases from J; bases unmatched to any gene: 11. The CDR3 extends over 17 amino acids. From germline, CDR1 is MDHEN and CDR2 SYDVKM. Study-wide findings and caveats: VDJdb-based matching was biased toward anti-spike CD8 responses and missed private and CD4 specificities.

The clonotype originates from an adult who was a healthcare worker with PCR-confirmed SARS-CoV-2 infection or an uninfected control (not recorded which). The specimen was whole blood. The chain is built from TRBV28 and TRBJ2-3; 9 bases align to TRBD2. The CDR3 region is CASSPTLAGTFTDTQYF. The CDR3 DNA sequence: TGTGCCAGCAGTCCAACGCTAGCGGGAACATTCACAGATACGCAGTATTTT.